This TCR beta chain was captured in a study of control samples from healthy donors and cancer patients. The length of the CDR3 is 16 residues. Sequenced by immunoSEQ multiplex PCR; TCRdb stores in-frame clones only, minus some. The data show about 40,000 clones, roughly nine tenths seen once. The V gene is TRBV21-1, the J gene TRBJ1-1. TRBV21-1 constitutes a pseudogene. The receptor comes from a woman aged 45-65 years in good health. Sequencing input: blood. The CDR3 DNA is TGTGCCAGCAGCAAAGGGGCCGGGGAGGGTTTCGGTGAAGCTTTCTTT. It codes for CASSKGAGEGFGEAFF.